A single sample is the source of the 27 T cell receptor beta chains below, sequenced in a study of blood T cells in healthy people across ages. With a J-beta primer mix and a sample-barcoded 5' primer, a second PCR ran about 7 to 11 cycles. One entry per CDR3 protein results from TCRdb running MiXCR on the 5' RACE reads. The profile covers more than 600,000 distinct CDR3 sequences, with roughly 25% appearing a single time and 9% to 9.5% taken by the ten largest. This same sample was also part of a study on T cells of mothers and their children.

Material: blood. The source of these receptors is a boy aged 5-17 years in good health.

This clonotype was seen a handful of times. The chain is built from TRBV6-4 and TRBJ1-1, with D tentatively TRBD1 (6 bases). V gave up 4 bases and J gave up 4 bases, with 10 bases separating them. CDR1 is MRHNA, CDR2 SNTAGT, per germline. CDR3 size: 13 residues. Here the CDR3 DNA reads TGTGCCAGCAGTGTTGAGGACAGCACTGAAGCTTTCTTT. Amino acids: CASSVEDSTEAFF.

This clonotype was seen a handful of times. This rearrangement joins TRBV5-1 to TRBJ2-2; 8 nucleotides line up with TRBD1. In germline, CDR1 is SGHRS, CDR2 YFSETQ. This CDR3 has 16 residues. V lost 6 bases to trimming and J lost 0 bases; unmatched junction nucleotides: 7. In DNA form, the CDR3 reads TGCGCCAGCACCTCCGGGACAGGACCGAACACCGGGGAGCTGTTTTTT. Protein sequence: CASTSGTGPNTGELFF. The full variable domain, in which reference TRBV5-1 and TRBJ2-2 provide the parts outside the CDR3, is KAGVTQTPRYLIKTRGQQVTLSCSPISGHRSVSWYQQTPGQGLQFLFEYFSETQRNKGNFPGRFSGRQFSNSRSEMNVSTLELGDSALYLCASTSGTGPNTGELFFGEGSRLTVL.

This clonotype came up a few times. V usage is TRBV20-1 and J usage is TRBJ2-7; the D gene is possibly TRBD1 (5 bases). Germline V lookup: CDR1 DFQATT, CDR2 SNEGSKA (reference sequence). Trimming left V 0 bases short and J 7 bases short, with 16 bases between. The CDR3 is 14 residues long. CDR3 bases: TGCAGTGCTAGAGATCAAACCAGCACAGGAGAGCAGTACTTC. Translating gives CSARDQTSTGEQYF.

The chain joins TRBV19 to TRBJ2-5, with D possibly being TRBD1 or TRBD2 (5 bases each). With the DNA end fitting TRBJ2-7 better, the J assignment may be wrong. The V gene's germline CDR1 is LNHDA and CDR2 SQIVND (reference sequence). CDR3 length equals 13 residues. The CDR3 is CASSIGAVYEQYF. In nucleotides, the CDR3 is TGTGCCAGTAGTATCGGGGCCGTATACGAGCAGTACTTC.

CDR3 amino acids: CASSSPAGDEQFF. DNA for the CDR3: TGTGCCAGCAGCTCCCCCGCGGGTGATGAGCAGTTCTTC. This chain links TRBV7-3 with TRBJ2-1; tentative D call: TRBD2 (5 bases). CDR3 length: 13 amino acids. V was cut by 4 bases and J by 8 bases, with 12 bases left in between. Germline V CDR1 and CDR2: SGHTA, FQGTGA. Drawing the rest from reference TRBV7-3 and TRBJ2-1, the complete variable domain is GAGVSQTPSNKVTEKGKYVELRCDPISGHTALYWYRQSLGQGPEFLIYFQGTGAADDSGLPNDRFFAVRPEGSVSTLKIQRTERGDSAVYLCASSSPAGDEQFFGPGTRLTVL.

At least ten counts were recorded for this clonotype. The gene calls are TRBV7-8 and TRBJ2-5; D call uncertain. The CDR3 totals 15 residues. Between the trimmed V and J ends, which lost 5 bases and 4 bases, there was a span of 17 bases. Germline V CDR1 and CDR2: SGHVS, FQNEAQ. CDR3 DNA sequence: TGTGCCAGCAGCCCCCGGGCATCTCATGTAGAGACCCAGTACTTC. It specifies CASSPRASHVETQYF. Together with reference TRBV7-8 and TRBJ2-5, the CDR3 gives the full variable domain: GAGVSQSPRYKVAKRGQDVALRCDPISGHVSLFWYQQALGQGPEFLTYFQNEAQLDKSGLPSDRFFAERPEGSVSTLKIQRTQQEDSAVYLCASSPRASHVETQYFGPGTRLLVL.

This clonotype was picked up a small number of times. The chain links TRBV27 to TRBJ2-7, with D possibly matching TRBD1 (6 bases). Trimming stripped 3 bases from V and 3 bases from J, with 21 bases between. CDR3 length equals 17 residues. CDR1 MNHEY and CDR2 SMNVEV come from the germline V gene (reference sequence). The CDR3 is CASSLNGTPLGGYEQYF. CDR3 coding DNA: TGTGCCAGCAGTTTGAATGGGACACCCCTTGGAGGCTACGAGCAGTACTTC.

This clonotype appeared a single time. One end of the junction varies from germline; a read error may be responsible. This rearrangement joins TRBV7-3 to TRBJ2-5; D is unresolved. The J call may be faulty, since TRBJ2-1 better matches the DNA end. CDR3 length: 15 amino acids. Germline-derived CDR1 and CDR2 are SGHTA and FQGTGA. The CDR3 sequence is CAGSLAETGSNEQFF. The CDR3, as DNA: TGTGCCGGCAGCTTAGCCGAGACTGGGTCCAATGAGCAGTTCTTC.

This clonotype was found many times. The rearrangement joins TRBV6-5 to TRBJ1-1; D gene ambiguous. CDR3 length equals 12 residues. V gave up 2 bases and J gave up 1 base, with 2 bases separating them. The germline CDR1 and CDR2 sequences are MNHEY and SVGAGI. CDR3 bases: TGTGCCAGCAGTTACAGGAACACTGAAGCTTTCTTT. Translated: CASSYRNTEAFF.

This sequence joins TRBV12-3 or TRBV12-4 and TRBJ1-2; D gene ambiguous. The CDR3 consists of 11 residues. Trimming shortened V by 3 bases and J by 8 bases, and 7 bases separated the two germline ends. CDR3 bases: TGTGCCAGCAGTTTTTCGGGGGGCTACACCTTC. Translation: CASSFSGGYTF.

The V gene is TRBV5-1, the J gene TRBJ2-4; D perhaps matches TRBD2 (5 bases). Looked up from germline, CDR1 is SGHRS and CDR2 is YFSETQ. The CDR3 runs to 16 residues. V lost 1 base and J 2 bases, leaving 13 bases between the germline ends. The CDR3 spells CASSLREGAPKNIQYF. The CDR3 DNA is TGCGCCAGCAGCTTGCGGGAAGGTGCGCCCAAAAACATTCAGTACTTC.

This clonotype appeared a few times. The chain has TRBV29-1 and TRBJ2-5; 8 nucleotides align to TRBD2. The J call may be mistaken, given a closer DNA end match to TRBJ2-7. Germline loops: CDR1 SQVTM, CDR2 ANQGSEA. The CDR3 extends over 13 amino acids. CDR3 residues: CSGTSGGGYEQYF. CDR3 coding DNA: TGCAGCGGTACTAGCGGTGGGGGGTACGAGCAGTACTTC.

In this sample, this clonotype turned up a few times. V gene TRBV27 combines with J gene TRBJ1-1; 9 nucleotides align to TRBD1. Germline V gives CDR1 MNHEY, CDR2 SMNVEV (reference sequence). The CDR3 consists of 16 residues. V trimming: 1 base; J trimming: 7 bases; junction bases outside the gene matches: 10. CDR3 protein: CASSLLGTGTHNEAFF. CDR3 DNA sequence: TGTGCCAGCAGTTTATTGGGGACAGGGACGCATAATGAAGCTTTCTTT.

For the CDR3, the DNA is TGTGCCATCAGCCAAAGGGACAGCACCGAGGAGACCCAGTACTTC. Translation gives CAISQRDSTEETQYF. This chain joins TRBV10-3 and TRBJ2-1; 7 bases match TRBD1. The J call may be wrong; the DNA end is better matched by TRBJ2-5. The CDR3 totals 15 residues. In germline, CDR1 is ENHRY, CDR2 SYGVKD.

There are a few counts of this clonotype. J is TRBJ2-5 and V is TRBV5-6; the D gene is possibly TRBD1 (5 bases). With 1 base removed from V and 5 bases from J, the gap between germline ends came to 12 bases. Germline lookup yields CDR1 SGHDT and CDR2 YYEEEE. The CDR3 contains 14 residues. DNA for the CDR3: TGTGCCAGCAGCTTGCAGATCAGGGATGAGACCCAGTACTTC. As protein: CASSLQIRDETQYF.

The chain combines TRBV10-3 with TRBJ2-5; no firm D call. The germline V and J ends were trimmed by 3 bases and 0 bases, with 11 bases remaining between them. Germline CDR1 ENHRY, CDR2 SYGVKD. The CDR3 totals 15 residues. The CDR3 loop reads CAISDSIRDQETQYF. The CDR3 DNA sequence: TGTGCCATCAGTGACTCGATTAGGGACCAAGAGACCCAGTACTTC.

This clonotype has more than one count but fewer than ten. V gene TRBV7-2 combines with J gene TRBJ2-5; D gene ambiguous. The end of the DNA fits TRBJ2-7 better, so the J call may be wrong. The CDR3 is 15 amino acids. The V gene's germline CDR1 is SGHTA and CDR2 FQGNSA. The CDR3 nucleotides are TGTGCCAGCAGCGCCCGATCAGGAAGAACCTACGAGCAGTACTTC. Translated, it gives CASSARSGRTYEQYF.

The chain couples TRBV6-2 or TRBV6-3 to TRBJ2-7, with D possibly matching TRBD1 (5 bases). Per the germline V gene, CDR1 is MNHEY and CDR2 is SVGEGT. V dropped 7 bases and J dropped 2 bases, with 15 bases sitting between them. This CDR3 region has 14 residues. CDR3 residues: CASTPDMETYEQYF. DNA for the CDR3: TGTGCCAGCACCCCGGACATGGAGACCTACGAGCAGTACTTC.

The gene calls are TRBV3-1 and TRBJ2-5; perhaps TRBD2 as D (7 bases). Gene TRBJ2-7 matches the end of the DNA better, so the J call may be wrong. The CDR3 is made up of 15 amino acids. Germline V lookup: CDR1 LGHDT, CDR2 YNNKEL (reference sequence). Here the CDR3 reads CASSQEGGGFHEQYF. Written as DNA, the CDR3 is TGTGCCAGCAGCCAAGAAGGGGGGGGGTTCCACGAGCAGTACTTC.

In its sample, this clonotype was seen a few times. The rearrangement links TRBV4-2 to TRBJ2-5, with 7 bases identical to TRBD2. The J call could be wrong; TRBJ2-7 is a better fit for the DNA end. CDR1 LGHNA and CDR2 YNFKEQ come from the germline V gene. This CDR3 is 16 amino acids long. The CDR3 is CASSQEWRGITYEQYF. The CDR3 DNA sequence: TGTGCCAGCAGCCAAGAGTGGCGGGGGATTACCTACGAGCAGTACTTC.

This clonotype showed up just once. One end of the junction does not line up with germline, which may come from a read error. The genes are TRBV20-1 and TRBJ2-4, with D tentatively TRBD1 or TRBD2 (6 bases each). The CDR3 length is 20 residues. Looked up from germline, CDR1 is DFQATT and CDR2 is SNEGSKA (reference sequence). The CDR3 sequence is CSASGTLIRGHNLAKNTQYF. The CDR3, as DNA: TGCAGTGCTAGTGGAACCCTTATTCGGGGGCATAATTTAGCCAAAAACACTCAGTACTTC.

The chain is built from TRBV20-1 and TRBJ2-1; possible D gene TRBD1, 7 bases. The V gene's germline CDR1 is DFQATT and CDR2 SNEGSKA (reference sequence). The germline V and J ends were trimmed by 5 bases and 4 bases, with 9 bases remaining between them. The CDR3 has 12 amino acids. The CDR3 DNA reads TGCAGTGCTGCGGGACAGTACAATGAGCAGTTCTTC. As protein: CSAAGQYNEQFF.

The chain employs TRBV29-1 and TRBJ2-6; a possible D gene is TRBD1 (6 bases). Germline CDR1 is SQVTM and CDR2 is ANQGSEA. The CDR3 totals 16 residues. V was trimmed by 4 bases and J by 4 bases, leaving 17 bases between them. CDR3 region: CSVGGRGESGANVLTF. The CDR3, as DNA: TGCAGCGTTGGGGGCAGGGGAGAATCAGGGGCCAACGTCCTGACTTTC.

The rearrangement joins TRBV29-1 to TRBJ2-5; D is undetermined. The end of the DNA aligns better with TRBJ2-1, so the J call may be wrong. Germline CDR1 reads SQVTM; CDR2 reads ANQGSEA. This CDR3 region has 15 residues. Here the CDR3 reads CSVEGWSQGYNEQFF. The CDR3 nucleotides are TGCAGCGTTGAAGGCTGGAGCCAAGGGTATAATGAGCAGTTCTTC.

This sequence joins TRBV21-1 and TRBJ2-3. TRBV21-1 is listed as a pseudogene. This CDR3 is 14 amino acids long. This CDR3 is CASSKRNSTDTQYF. The CDR3 DNA reads TGTGCCAGCAGCAAACGGAATAGCACAGATACGCAGTATTTT.

The table lists this clonotype with many counts. The chain couples TRBV7-8 to TRBJ1-2; 7 bases match TRBD1. The CDR3 sequence is 14 residues long. Germline V gene lookup returns CDR1 SGHVS and CDR2 FQNEAQ. The V gene end was trimmed by 2 bases and the J gene end by 2 bases; junction bases not matched to a gene: 2. CDR3 protein: CASSLQGGNYGYTF. CDR3 bases: TGTGCCAGCAGCTTACAGGGGGGGAACTATGGCTACACCTTC.

The chain uses TRBV7-9 and TRBJ2-7, with a weak D call TRBD1 (6 bases). Deletions cut 5 bases from V and 0 bases from J, with 17 bases between. Germline CDR1 SEHNR, CDR2 FQNEAQ (reference sequence). The CDR3 consists of 16 residues. CDR3 in DNA: TGTGCCAGCAGCGGTAGACAGGAGGCCCTCTCCTACGAGCAGTACTTC. Residues: CASSGRQEALSYEQYF.